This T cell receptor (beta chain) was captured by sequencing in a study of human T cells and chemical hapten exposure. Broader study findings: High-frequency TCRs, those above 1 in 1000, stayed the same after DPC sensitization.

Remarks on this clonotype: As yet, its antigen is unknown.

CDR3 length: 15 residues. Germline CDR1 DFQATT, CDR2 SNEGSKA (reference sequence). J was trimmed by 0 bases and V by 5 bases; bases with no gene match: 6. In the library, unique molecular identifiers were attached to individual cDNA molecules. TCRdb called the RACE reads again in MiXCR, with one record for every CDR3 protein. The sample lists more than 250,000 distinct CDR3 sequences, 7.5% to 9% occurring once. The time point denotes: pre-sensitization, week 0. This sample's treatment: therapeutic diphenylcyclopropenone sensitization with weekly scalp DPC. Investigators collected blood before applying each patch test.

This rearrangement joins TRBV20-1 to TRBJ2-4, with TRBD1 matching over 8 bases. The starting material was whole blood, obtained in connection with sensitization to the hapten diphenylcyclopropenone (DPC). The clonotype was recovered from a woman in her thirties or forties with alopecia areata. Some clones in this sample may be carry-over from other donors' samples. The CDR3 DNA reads TGCAGTGCTGCCGGGACAGGATTAGCCAAAAACATTCAGTACTTC. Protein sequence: CSAAGTGLAKNIQYF.